This T cell receptor (beta chain) was captured by sequencing in a study of control samples from healthy donors and cancer patients. The CDR3 is 13 amino acids. Germline CDR1 SGHRS, CDR2 YFSETQ. The V and J ends lost 5 bases and 7 bases, in that order; junction bases with no gene match: 5. Only in-frame clones appear in the TCRdb table, and some are missing; sequencing was by immunoSEQ multiplex PCR. Among over 60,000 clones listed, about 90% were seen once. The V gene is TRBV5-1, the J gene TRBJ2-1, with 8 bases identical to TRBD1. The sample consisted of PBMCs. This clonotype originated in a woman aged 55-75 years with head and neck cancer. The CDR3 is CASRKTGENEQFF. Written as DNA, the CDR3 is TGCGCCAGCAGAAAGACAGGGGAAAATGAGCAGTTCTTC.